This T cell receptor beta chain was captured in a study of T cell changes during pregnancy in multiple sclerosis. This clone has just one count. J was trimmed by 5 bases and V by 4 bases; bases with no gene match: 4. The CDR3 spans 14 residues. Germline V CDR1 and CDR2: SEHNR, FQNEAQ (reference sequence). Assay: immunoSEQ multiplex PCR; the TCRdb copy retains only in-frame clones and omits some. The table lists 85,000 to 130,000 clones, about 89% of them singletons, with 1.6% in the top ten. The sequence derives from a female donor with multiple sclerosis, enrolled in a pregnancy study. This chain links TRBV7-9 with TRBJ1-4; 7 nucleotides match TRBD1. The sample in question was peripheral blood, obtained before pregnancy. CDR3: CASSYRDRNEKLFF. CDR3 coding DNA: TGTGCCAGCAGCTACAGGGACAGAAATGAAAAACTGTTTTTT.